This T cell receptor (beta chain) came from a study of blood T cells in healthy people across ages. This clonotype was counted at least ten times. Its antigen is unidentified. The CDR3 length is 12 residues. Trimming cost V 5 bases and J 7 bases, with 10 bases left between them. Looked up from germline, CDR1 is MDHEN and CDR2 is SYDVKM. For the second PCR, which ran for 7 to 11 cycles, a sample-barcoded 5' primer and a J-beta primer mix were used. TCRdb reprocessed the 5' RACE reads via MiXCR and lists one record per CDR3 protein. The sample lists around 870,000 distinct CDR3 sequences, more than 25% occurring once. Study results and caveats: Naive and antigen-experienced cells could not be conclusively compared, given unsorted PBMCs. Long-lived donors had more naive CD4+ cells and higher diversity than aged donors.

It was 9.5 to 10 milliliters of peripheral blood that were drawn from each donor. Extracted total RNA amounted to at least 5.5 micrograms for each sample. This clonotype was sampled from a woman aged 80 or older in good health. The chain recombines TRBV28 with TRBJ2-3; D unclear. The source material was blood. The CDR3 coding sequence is TGTGCCAGCAGTCGCGATTCAAATACGCAGTATTTT. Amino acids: CASSRDSNTQYF.